This T cell receptor (beta chain) was identified during a study of spatial heterogeneity in lung cancer. This clonotype rates as medium-sized. Time point in this sample: sample taken at primary tumor resection. Tumor, nontumor lung or frozen PBMC supplied whole RNA, sequenced without sorting. Some 72 TRACERx patients with early, untreated non-small cell lung cancer donated samples. From the 5' RACE reads, TCRdb called clonotypes with MiXCR, one entry per CDR3 protein. This sample has fewer than 20,000 distinct CDR3 sequences; about 21% occur once, and the top ten carry 15% to 20%. J was trimmed by 7 bases and V by 5 bases; bases with no gene match: 16. Germline V gene sequence: CDR1 MNHEY, CDR2 SMNVEV (reference sequence). The CDR3 runs 18 residues.

This sequence originates from a female donor with early-stage non-small cell lung cancer. The sequencing here drew on PBMCs, taken at surgery. The chain couples TRBV27 to TRBJ1-5, with 11 bases lining up with TRBD1. CDR3 nucleotides: TGTGCCAGCAGTCCGTACGACTTAGGGACAGGGGGAGGGCAGCCCCAGCATTTT. Translating gives CASSPYDLGTGGGQPQHF.